The present T cell receptor beta chain was sequenced within a study of CD8+ T cells in alopecia areata. Study information: Each of the treated patients was given oral tofacitinib, 5 to 10 mg twice daily, for moderate-to-severe alopecia areata.

Lesional scalp punch biopsies and peripheral blood came from alopecia areata patients. From PBMCs, CD4+ and CD8+ T cells were sorted. Once RNA had been extracted, it was reverse transcribed into cDNA to act as the sequencing template. Method: immunoSEQ multiplex PCR; TCRdb's copy keeps in-frame clones and lacks some. Found here are 160,000 or so clones, 50% to 65% of them singletons; the top ten hold around 19%. Germline CDR1 and CDR2: SEHNR and FQNEAQ (reference sequence). V shed 4 bases and J shed 0 bases, with 12 bases lying between them. This CDR3 contains 15 residues. Note on this clone: What it recognizes is unknown.

General study results and limits: Normal scalp had lower clonality than lesional scalp, with alopecia totalis/universalis lesions showing this most strongly.

The clonotype originates from a human donor with alopecia areata. This specimen consisted of CD8+ T cells sorted from blood, obtained at week 0. The chain recombines TRBV7-9 with TRBJ1-2; D might be TRBD1 (5 bases). The CDR3 reads CASSSRDDTNYGYTF. The CDR3 nucleotides are TGTGCCAGCAGCTCCCGGGACGATACTAACTATGGCTACACCTTC. Full variable domain (rest looked up from reference TRBV7-9 and TRBJ1-2): DTGVSQNPRHKITKRGQNVTFRCDPISEHNRLYWYRQTLGQGPEFLTYFQNEAQLEKSRLLSDRFSAERPKGSFSTLEIQRTEQGDSAMYLCASSSRDDTNYGYTFGSGTRLTVV.